What follows describes a single T cell receptor (beta chain). At one end the junction does not follow the germline gene, possibly because of a read error. These data belong to a study of blood T cells in healthy people across ages. Germline V gene sequence: CDR1 MNHEY, CDR2 SVGAGI. The CDR3 is 15 residues long. Primers used in a second PCR of roughly 6 to 12 cycles were a sample-barcoded 5' primer and a J-beta primer mix. Each TCR beta cDNA got a 12-nucleotide random molecular identifier. Every sample gave at least 3 million paired-end reads containing CDR3. TCRdb ran MiXCR on the 5' RACE reads and lists one entry per CDR3 protein. The sample records some 700,000 distinct CDR3 sequences, roughly 41% being singletons.

The chain is built from TRBV6-5 and TRBJ1-1; D is unclear. The sequencing input was blood. The clonotype originates from a woman aged 55-69 years in good health. The DNA for the CDR3 is TGTGCCAACAGTTACTTTGGGTTACTGAACACTGAAGCTTTCTTT. It is translated as CANSYFGLLNTEAFF.